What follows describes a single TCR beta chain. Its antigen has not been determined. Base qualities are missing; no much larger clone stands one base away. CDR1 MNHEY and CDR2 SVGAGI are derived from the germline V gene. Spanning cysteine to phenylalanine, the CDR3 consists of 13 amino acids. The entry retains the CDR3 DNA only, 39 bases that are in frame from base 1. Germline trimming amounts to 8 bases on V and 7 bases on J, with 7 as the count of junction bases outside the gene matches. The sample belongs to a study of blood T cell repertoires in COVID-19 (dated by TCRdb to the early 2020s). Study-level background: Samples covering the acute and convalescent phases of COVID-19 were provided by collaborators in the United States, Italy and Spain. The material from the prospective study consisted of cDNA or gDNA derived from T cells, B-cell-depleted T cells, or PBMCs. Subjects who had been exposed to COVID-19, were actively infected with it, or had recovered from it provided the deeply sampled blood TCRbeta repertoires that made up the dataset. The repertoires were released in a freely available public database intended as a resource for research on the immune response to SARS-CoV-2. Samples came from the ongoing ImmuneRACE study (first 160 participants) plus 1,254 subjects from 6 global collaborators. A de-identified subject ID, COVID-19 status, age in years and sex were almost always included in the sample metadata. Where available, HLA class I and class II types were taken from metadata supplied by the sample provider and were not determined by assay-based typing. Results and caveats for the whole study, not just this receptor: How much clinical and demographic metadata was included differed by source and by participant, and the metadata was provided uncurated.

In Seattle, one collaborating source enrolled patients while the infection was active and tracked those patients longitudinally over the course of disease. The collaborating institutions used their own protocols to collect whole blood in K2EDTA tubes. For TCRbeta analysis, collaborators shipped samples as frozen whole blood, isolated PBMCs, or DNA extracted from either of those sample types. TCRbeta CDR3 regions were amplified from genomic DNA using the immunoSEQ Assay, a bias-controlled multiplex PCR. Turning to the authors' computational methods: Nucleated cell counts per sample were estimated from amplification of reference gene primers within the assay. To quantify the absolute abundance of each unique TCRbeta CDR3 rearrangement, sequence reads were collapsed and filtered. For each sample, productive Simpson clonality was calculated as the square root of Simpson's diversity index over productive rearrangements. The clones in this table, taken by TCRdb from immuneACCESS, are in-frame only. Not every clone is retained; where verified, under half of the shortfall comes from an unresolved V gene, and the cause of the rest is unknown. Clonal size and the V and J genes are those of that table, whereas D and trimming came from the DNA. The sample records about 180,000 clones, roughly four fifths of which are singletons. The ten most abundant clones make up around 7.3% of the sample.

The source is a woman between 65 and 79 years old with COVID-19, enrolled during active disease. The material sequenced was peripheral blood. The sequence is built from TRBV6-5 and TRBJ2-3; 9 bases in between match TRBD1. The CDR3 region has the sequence CASAQDRGNTQYF. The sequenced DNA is TGTGCCAGCGCCCAGGACAGGGGCAATACGCAGTATTTT.